The T cell receptor (beta chain) described here comes from a study of T-cell memory formation after mild COVID-19. Overall study: TCR clusters largely stayed donor specific.

This CDR3 region has 11 residues. Looked up from germline, CDR1 is SEHNR and CDR2 is FQNEAQ (reference sequence). One entry per CDR3 protein, called by TCRdb with MiXCR from the 5' RACE reads. Here the sample spans 550,000 to 650,000 distinct CDR3 sequences, 15% to 20% being singletons. Study-level findings and limits: CD4/CD8 balance characterized clones contracting day 15 to 85, and CD4+ skew characterized later expanders.

There are a few counts of this clonotype. Its cognate antigen is unknown. An end of the junction differs from the germline gene, which may be a read error. The rearrangement joins TRBV7-9 to TRBJ2-7, with TRBD2 matching 7 bases. The source material was PBMCs or a T cell subset sorted from them (not recorded which). The receptor was isolated from an adult woman who had mild COVID-19 (a few samples of this study predate the infection). Cell type and time point are not known. CDR3 sequence (DNA): TGTGCCAGCAGCAAGTCAGCGGGGATCCACTTC. Its protein product is CASSKSAGIHF.